The 27 T cell receptor beta chains below were found in one sample sequenced in a study of chemoradiotherapy in HPV16-positive cancers. Assay: immunoSEQ multiplex PCR; the TCRdb copy retains only in-frame clones and omits some. Of 65,000 to 80,000 clones in the sample, 88% are singletons; the top ten hold 4% to 4.5%. The sequenced sample was blood, obtained from a patient who underwent chemoradiotherapy. These TCRs come from a human donor with HPV-associated anogenital cancer.

This clone was observed a single time. J is TRBJ1-4 and V is TRBV6-1, with D possibly matching TRBD1 (6 bases). Germline CDR1 reads MNHNS; CDR2 reads SASEGT. This CDR3 region has 13 residues. Trimming shortened V by 4 bases and J by 8 bases, and 11 bases separated the two germline ends. CDR3 loop: CASSGQEDEKLFF. CDR3 DNA sequence: TGTGCCAGCAGTGGACAGGAGGACGAAAAACTGTTTTTT.

This chain uses TRBV2 with TRBJ1-1; D is undetermined. Germline CDR1 SNHLY, CDR2 FYNNEI. This CDR3 has 13 residues. Trimming shortened V by 4 bases and J by 3 bases, and 9 bases separated the two germline ends. In nucleotides, the CDR3 is TGTGCCAGCAGTGTGGACGGTCACACTGAAGCTTTCTTT. This codes for CASSVDGHTEAFF.

This chain connects TRBV28 to TRBJ1-2, with no clear D. Germline V lookup: CDR1 MDHEN, CDR2 SYDVKM. The CDR3 runs to 16 residues. Trimming pared 3 bases from V and 4 bases from J, leaving 18 bases between. The CDR3 bases are TGTGCCAGCAGTTTTCCGCTCCGGGCCCGGGCCTATGGCTACACCTTC. Its translation: CASSFPLRARAYGYTF.

The chain couples TRBV7-9 to TRBJ1-2; 7 bases map to TRBD1. V shed 4 bases and J 0 bases; nucleotides not matched to a gene: 2. The CDR3 spans 14 residues. CDR1 and CDR2 from the germline V gene are SEHNR and FQNEAQ (reference sequence). The CDR3 loop reads CASSSDRANYGYTF. In nucleotides, the CDR3 is TGTGCCAGCAGCTCCGACAGGGCTAACTATGGCTACACCTTC.

The gene calls are TRBV11-2 and TRBJ2-7, with 8 bases identical to TRBD1. This CDR3 is built from 13 residues. With 5 bases clipped from V and 3 bases from J, the junction kept 3 bases outside the gene matches. From germline, CDR1 is SGHAT and CDR2 FQNNGV. CDR3 loop: CASSLGTGYEQYF. The CDR3 nucleotides read TGTGCCAGCAGCCTTGGGACAGGCTACGAGCAGTACTTC. Complete variable domain (other parts from reference TRBV11-2 and TRBJ2-7): EAGVAQSPRYKIIEKRQSVAFWCNPISGHATLYWYQQILGQGPKLLIQFQNNGVVDDSQLPKDRFSAERLKGVDSTLKIQPAKLEDSAVYLCASSLGTGYEQYFGPGTRLTVT.

This clone was seen more than once but under ten times. The chain uses TRBV5-1 and TRBJ2-3; TRBD1 matches 7 bases. Germline trimming cut 1 base from V and 1 base from J; bases unmatched to any gene: 3. CDR3 length: 15 amino acids. Germline V gives CDR1 SGHRS, CDR2 YFSETQ. The CDR3 coding sequence is TGCGCCAGCAGCTTGCTAGGACAGGGCACAGATACGCAGTATTTT. This codes for CASSLLGQGTDTQYF. Drawing the rest from reference TRBV5-1 and TRBJ2-3, the complete variable domain is KAGVTQTPRYLIKTRGQQVTLSCSPISGHRSVSWYQQTPGQGLQFLFEYFSETQRNKGNFPGRFSGRQFSNSRSEMNVSTLELGDSALYLCASSLLGQGTDTQYFGPGTRLTVL.

The chain links TRBV6-6 to TRBJ1-6; weak D call: TRBD1 (5 bases). Germline CDR1 is MNHNY and CDR2 is SVGAGI (reference sequence). Trimming pared 6 bases from V and 5 bases from J, leaving 14 bases between. The CDR3 totals 15 residues. DNA for the CDR3: TGTGCCAGCAGGCCCGGGGGGGGTGATAATTCACCCCTCCACTTT. Translated, it gives CASRPGGGDNSPLHF.

The J gene is TRBJ2-7, the V gene TRBV2; weak D call: TRBD1 (5 bases). Deletions cut 0 bases from V and 2 bases from J, with 14 bases between. The CDR3 spans 16 residues. Per germline, CDR1 SNHLY and CDR2 FYNNEI. The CDR3 DNA follows: TGTGCCAGCAGTGAAGCAGTGCGGCAGGGTACCTACGAGCAGTACTTC. This gives the protein CASSEAVRQGTYEQYF.

The chain recombines TRBV5-1 with TRBJ2-2, with 11 bases matching TRBD2. This CDR3 is 18 amino acids long. The ends lost 4 bases at V and 4 bases at J; junction bases unmatched: 12. In germline, CDR1 is SGHRS, CDR2 YFSETQ. This CDR3 reads CASSRLIAGGQATGELFF. The CDR3 nucleotides are TGCGCCAGCAGCCGTCTGATAGCGGGAGGGCAGGCCACCGGGGAGCTGTTTTTT.

CDR3 coding DNA: TGTGCCTGGAGTGGGACAGGGGCACATAACTATGGCTACACCTTC. Translated: CAWSGTGAHNYGYTF. This chain links TRBV30 with TRBJ1-2; 9 bases are shared with TRBD1. Germline trimming cut 1 base from V and 1 base from J; bases unmatched to any gene: 4. The CDR3 totals 15 residues. The germline V gene has CDR1 GTSNPN and CDR2 SVGIG (reference sequence).

To note about this clone: An end of the junction differs from the germline gene, which may be a read error. V is TRBV7-9 and J is TRBJ1-1, with unresolved D. There are 15 residues in the CDR3. CDR1 and CDR2 (germline): SEHNR, FQNEAQ (reference sequence). The chain's CDR3 is CASSLARQMNTEAFF. The CDR3 DNA sequence: TGTGCCAGCAGCCTAGCACGGCAAATGAACACTGAAGCTTTCTTT.

The chain recombines TRBV6-5 with TRBJ2-1; D is perhaps TRBD1 or TRBD2 (5 bases each). The CDR3 totals 15 residues. Germline assignment: CDR1 MNHEY and CDR2 SVGAGI. Trimming left V 0 bases short and J 9 bases short, with 15 bases between. The CDR3 DNA reads TGTGCCAGCAGTTACTCTCGGACTGCCGACAGTGAGCAGTTCTTC. It yields the protein CASSYSRTADSEQFF.

The chain links TRBV5-1 to TRBJ1-1; TRBD1 agrees at 8 bases. Germline CDR1 is SGHRS and CDR2 is YFSETQ. The CDR3 runs to 16 residues. V dropped 1 base and J dropped 1; count of bases not matched to a gene: 6. The CDR3 protein is CASSLTGGVQNTEAFF. In DNA, the CDR3 is TGCGCCAGCAGCTTGACAGGGGGTGTGCAGAACACTGAAGCTTTCTTT. The variable domain in full, completed from reference TRBV5-1 and TRBJ1-1, reads KAGVTQTPRYLIKTRGQQVTLSCSPISGHRSVSWYQQTPGQGLQFLFEYFSETQRNKGNFPGRFSGRQFSNSRSEMNVSTLELGDSALYLCASSLTGGVQNTEAFFGQGTRLTVV.

This sequence joins TRBV10-3 and TRBJ1-1; weak D call: TRBD1 (5 bases). This CDR3 is 13 amino acids long. In germline, CDR1 is ENHRY, CDR2 SYGVKD. Between the trimmed V and J ends, which lost 8 bases and 5 bases, there was a span of 15 bases. The CDR3 sequence is CAISGELKTEAFF. In nucleotides, the CDR3 is TGTGCCATCTCGGGGGAGCTTAAGACTGAAGCTTTCTTT.

The gene calls are TRBV19 and TRBJ2-1; 8 bases line up with TRBD1. V dropped 6 bases and J dropped 4; count of bases not matched to a gene: 8. The germline CDR1 and CDR2 sequences are LNHDA and SQIVND (reference sequence). This CDR3 region has 15 residues. The CDR3 region is CASRSGTGAYNEQFF. For the CDR3, the DNA is TGTGCCAGTAGATCCGGGACAGGTGCATACAATGAGCAGTTCTTC.

The chain has TRBV11-3 and TRBJ2-7; TRBD1 is a possible D gene (5 bases). The CDR3 consists of 13 residues. CDR1 is SGHNT and CDR2 is YENEEA in the germline V gene. V dropped 1 base and J dropped 3 bases, with 7 bases sitting between them. The CDR3 DNA follows: TGTGCCAGCAGCTTAGGGGGCCACTACGAGCAGTACTTC. As protein: CASSLGGHYEQYF.

The chain joins TRBV4-1 to TRBJ2-3; no clear D. Looked up from germline, CDR1 is MGHRA and CDR2 is YSYEKL. The CDR3 runs 13 residues. Trimming took off 0 bases at V and 3 bases at J, with 4 bases between the two ends. As DNA, the CDR3 is TGCGCCAGCAGCCAAGAACGTACAGATACGCAGTATTTT. It specifies CASSQERTDTQYF.

The V call is TRBV11-2, the J call TRBJ1-2, with a tentative D call TRBD1 (5 bases). The V end was cut by 6 bases, the J end by 4 bases, with 18 bases between. CDR1 is SGHAT, CDR2 FQNNGV, per germline. This CDR3 comprises 15 residues. The CDR3 loop is CASSSRHGDVYGYTF. The CDR3 DNA reads TGTGCCAGCAGTAGTAGACACGGGGACGTCTATGGCTACACCTTC.

The chain recombines TRBV2 with TRBJ1-4, with 8 bases matching TRBD1. V shed 4 bases and J 7 bases; nucleotides not matched to a gene: 8. Germline V gene lookup returns CDR1 SNHLY and CDR2 FYNNEI. This CDR3 has 15 residues. This CDR3 is CASSASRGRGEKLFF. In DNA form, the CDR3 reads TGTGCCAGCAGTGCATCCAGGGGGCGAGGTGAAAAACTGTTTTTT.

The gene calls are TRBV18 and TRBJ1-2; D may be TRBD1 (6 bases). Germline-derived CDR1 and CDR2 are KGHSH and LQKENI. Trimming took 2 bases from V and 2 from J, leaving 12 bases between them. CDR3 length: 15 residues. CDR3 coding DNA: TGTGCCAGCTCACCATCCATGGACAGCAACTATGGCTACACCTTC. Protein: CASSPSMDSNYGYTF.

This clone showed up just once. The J gene is TRBJ1-1, the V gene TRBV4-2; D might be TRBD1 (5 bases). The germline V gene has CDR1 LGHNA and CDR2 YNFKEQ. The CDR3 runs to 13 residues. The V end lost 5 bases, the J end lost 3 bases, and 10 bases lay between the germline ends. CDR3 residues: CASSYGGDTEAFF. As DNA, the CDR3 is TGTGCCAGCAGCTATGGAGGGGACACTGAAGCTTTCTTT.

This clone was observed a handful of times. The chain joins TRBV19 to TRBJ1-2; 7 bases fit TRBD1. Germline V gene data show CDR1 as LNHDA and CDR2 as SQIVND (reference sequence). Unmatched junction bases numbered 5, after V lost 4 bases and J lost 3 bases. CDR3 size: 14 residues. The CDR3 is CASSKGGKYYGYTF. The CDR3 DNA sequence: TGTGCCAGTAGTAAAGGGGGCAAATACTATGGCTACACCTTC.

V usage is TRBV2 and J usage is TRBJ2-5, with D possibly being TRBD1 (6 bases). The CDR3 spans 13 residues. V lost 5 bases and J lost 3, with 10 bases in between. Germline assignment: CDR1 SNHLY and CDR2 FYNNEI. The CDR3 spells CASSSTGKETQYF. For the CDR3, the DNA is TGTGCCAGCAGTTCGACAGGAAAAGAGACCCAGTACTTC.

This clone was detected a few times. The chain links TRBV6-1 to TRBJ2-5; D gene uncertain. Germline CDR1 reads MNHNS; CDR2 reads SASEGT. CDR3 size: 15 residues. Trimming took off 8 bases at V and 0 bases at J, with 16 bases between the two ends. The CDR3 loop reads CASLWSGKYQETQYF. The CDR3 coding sequence is TGTGCCAGCCTTTGGTCAGGAAAATACCAAGAGACCCAGTACTTC.

This sequence joins TRBV13 and TRBJ2-7, with 7 bases identical to TRBD2. V lost 5 bases, J lost 0 bases, and 10 bases stayed unmatched. The CDR3 loop spans 16 amino acids. Germline CDR1 and CDR2: PRHDT and FYEKMQ (reference sequence). CDR3 sequence reads: CASSGISGWSSYEQYF. As DNA, the CDR3 is TGTGCCAGCAGCGGAATTAGCGGGTGGAGCTCCTACGAGCAGTACTTC.

This clone was detected only once. The CDR3 sequence is CASSQSSGRASDTQYF. Here the CDR3 DNA reads TGTGCCAGCAGCCAATCTAGCGGGAGGGCCTCAGATACGCAGTATTTT. The genes are TRBV4-2 and TRBJ2-3, with 12 bases fitting TRBD2. This CDR3 comprises 16 residues. Trimming at V came to 2 bases and at J to 4 bases, leaving 4 bases not matched to a gene. Germline loops: CDR1 LGHNA, CDR2 YNFKEQ.

Note on this clone: Mismatch with germline at one junction end may stem from a read error. This chain links TRBV7-9 with TRBJ1-6; perhaps TRBD1 as D (5 bases). Germline V CDR1 and CDR2: SEHNR, FQNEAQ (reference sequence). The CDR3 totals 16 residues. CDR3 loop: CASSLAGGVQQSPLHF. The CDR3 DNA reads TGTGCCAGCAGCCTAGCGGGGGGGGTTCAGCAGTCACCCCTCCACTTT.